Listed here are 14 T cell receptor beta chains from one sample, sequenced in a study of OX40 agonist ivuxolimab in advanced cancers. Some clones are missing from TCRdb's copy, which holds only in-frame ones; the method was immunoSEQ multiplex PCR. This sample has 84,000 or so clones, with roughly 80% found just once. This specimen consisted of CD4+ or CD8+ T cells sorted from blood, obtained in a trial of the OX40 agonist ivuxolimab. The receptors originated from an adult with an advanced solid tumor such as melanoma, head and neck, liver or kidney cancer.

The rearrangement uses TRBV2 and TRBJ1-5, with D perhaps TRBD1 (5 bases). Trimming cost V 7 bases and J 6 bases, with 16 bases left between them. CDR3 length equals 14 residues. Germline CDR1 and CDR2: SNHLY and FYNNEI. Written as DNA, the CDR3 is TGTGCCAGCATGCGAGACAGATTCGGTCAGCCCCAGCATTTT. Residues: CASMRDRFGQPQHF.

This chain joins TRBV4-3 and TRBJ1-2; 7 bases match TRBD1. The junction had 4 bases not matched to a gene; V was cut back by 1 base and J by 5 bases. Germline CDR1 reads LGHNA; CDR2 reads YSLEER. This CDR3 is built from 14 residues. The CDR3 nucleotides are TGCGCCAGCAGCCAAGGAGACAGGGTATATGGCTACACCTTC. Protein: CASSQGDRVYGYTF.

This clone occurred a few times. The sample contains more than one DNA sequence encoding this CDR3. This chain connects TRBV19 to TRBJ1-5, with D possibly being TRBD1 (5 bases). The CDR3 covers 14 residues. Germline V CDR1 and CDR2: LNHDA, SQIVND (reference sequence). V lost 2 bases to trimming and J lost 7 bases, with 12 bases between them. The CDR3: CASSIFGGGQPQHF. CDR3 DNA: TGTGCCAGTAGTATATTCGGGGGTGGCCAGCCCCAGCATTTT.

This sequence joins TRBV30 and TRBJ1-4, with D perhaps matching TRBD2 (5 bases). The J call may be in error: the DNA end matches TRBJ2-2 better. Germline assignment: CDR1 GTSNPN and CDR2 SVGIG (reference sequence). This CDR3 spans 12 amino acids. The CDR3 DNA sequence: TGTGCCTGGGGAGGCGGGCAGGGGGAGCTGTTTTTT. This sequence encodes CAWGGGQGELFF.

The chain combines TRBV5-5 with TRBJ1-2; the D is unclear. Trimming removed 0 bases from V and 5 bases from J, with 17 bases in between. The germline V gene has CDR1 SGHKS and CDR2 YYEKEE (reference sequence). The CDR3 length is 16 residues. The CDR3 region has the DNA TGTGCCAGCAGCTTGGTCGTCAGCAACCTATTTTATGGCTACACCTTC. Translating it yields CASSLVVSNLFYGYTF.

V is TRBV6-1 and J is TRBJ1-5; D is undetermined. Trimming pared 2 bases from V and 2 bases from J, leaving 7 bases between. The CDR3 runs to 14 residues. From germline, CDR1 is MNHNS and CDR2 SASEGT. CDR3 residues: CASSEFRGNQPQHF. In DNA, the CDR3 is TGTGCCAGCAGTGAATTCCGTGGCAATCAGCCCCAGCATTTT.

This clone is a singleton in its sample. The V and J genes are TRBV27 and TRBJ2-3; weak D call: TRBD1 (6 bases). The germline V gene has CDR1 MNHEY and CDR2 SMNVEV (reference sequence). V lost 7 bases and J lost 1, with 18 bases in between. The CDR3 contains 16 residues. The CDR3 loop is CASTPQRGLGTDTQYF. Written as DNA, the CDR3 is TGTGCCAGCACCCCTCAAAGGGGGTTGGGCACAGATACGCAGTATTTT.

The chain couples TRBV7-9 to TRBJ2-3; 11 nucleotides align to TRBD1. Germline CDR1 SEHNR, CDR2 FQNEAQ (reference sequence). The V segment lost 5 bases and the J segment 4 bases; nucleotides outside the gene matches: 2. The CDR3 is 14 amino acids. In DNA, the CDR3 is TGTGCCAGCAGCCCGGGACAGGGGGCAGATACGCAGTATTTT. Translating gives CASSPGQGADTQYF.

Comments on this clone: One junction end does not reproduce the germline sequence, and a read error may be involved. The chain combines TRBV7-9 with TRBJ1-4; TRBD1 might be the D (5 bases). CDR3 length: 18 residues. Germline V lookup: CDR1 SEHNR, CDR2 FQNEAQ (reference sequence). The CDR3 spells CASTLTGGPLATNEKLFF. The CDR3 region has the DNA TGTGCCAGCACCTTAACCGGGGGACCCCTTGCAACTAATGAAAAACTGTTTTTT.

The V gene is TRBV5-4, the J gene TRBJ1-1; possibly TRBD1 for D (5 bases). With 5 bases removed from V and 5 bases from J, the gap between germline ends came to 19 bases. In germline, CDR1 is SGHNT, CDR2 YYREEE (reference sequence). The CDR3 sequence is 15 residues long. This CDR3 reads CASSSGDRGTTEAFF. The CDR3 DNA sequence: TGTGCCAGCAGTTCGGGGGATCGGGGAACTACTGAAGCTTTCTTT.

The chain is built from TRBV11-1 and TRBJ1-1; D remains unclear. This CDR3 has 13 amino acids. Germline V gene lookup returns CDR1 SGHAT and CDR2 FQDESV (reference sequence). The V end lost 1 base, the J end lost 9 bases, and 12 bases lay between the germline ends. DNA for the CDR3: TGTGCCAGCAGCTTAGGGCAAGACGAAAAAGCTTTCTTT. It specifies CASSLGQDEKAFF.

V and J are TRBV4-2 and TRBJ2-7; tentatively, D is TRBD1 or TRBD2 (5 bases each). The CDR3 covers 16 residues. The V gene lost 4 bases and the J gene lost 6 bases, with 22 bases spanning the gap. The V gene's germline CDR1 is LGHNA and CDR2 YNFKEQ. The DNA of the CDR3 is TGTGCCAGCAGCCGCTTCTTTGGGGCGCGAGGGGTCGAGCAGTACTTC. It yields the protein CASSRFFGARGVEQYF.

The rearrangement joins TRBV6-4 to TRBJ1-5, with unresolved D. The CDR3 covers 13 residues. Germline CDR1 is MRHNA and CDR2 is SNTAGT. Trimming removed 6 bases from V and 0 bases from J, with 6 bases in between. The CDR3 DNA is TGTGCCAGCAGCCTAAATAGCAATCAGCCCCAGCATTTT. Translation gives CASSLNSNQPQHF.

This chain links TRBV6-1 with TRBJ2-5; 7 bases agree with TRBD1. With 4 bases clipped from V and 5 bases from J, the junction kept 13 bases outside the gene matches. The CDR3 covers 16 residues. CDR1 is MNHNS, CDR2 SASEGT, per germline. CDR3 DNA: TGTGCCAGCAGTGTGAGAGGGGGCTCAAGCGAGGAGACCCAGTACTTC. This encodes CASSVRGGSSEETQYF.